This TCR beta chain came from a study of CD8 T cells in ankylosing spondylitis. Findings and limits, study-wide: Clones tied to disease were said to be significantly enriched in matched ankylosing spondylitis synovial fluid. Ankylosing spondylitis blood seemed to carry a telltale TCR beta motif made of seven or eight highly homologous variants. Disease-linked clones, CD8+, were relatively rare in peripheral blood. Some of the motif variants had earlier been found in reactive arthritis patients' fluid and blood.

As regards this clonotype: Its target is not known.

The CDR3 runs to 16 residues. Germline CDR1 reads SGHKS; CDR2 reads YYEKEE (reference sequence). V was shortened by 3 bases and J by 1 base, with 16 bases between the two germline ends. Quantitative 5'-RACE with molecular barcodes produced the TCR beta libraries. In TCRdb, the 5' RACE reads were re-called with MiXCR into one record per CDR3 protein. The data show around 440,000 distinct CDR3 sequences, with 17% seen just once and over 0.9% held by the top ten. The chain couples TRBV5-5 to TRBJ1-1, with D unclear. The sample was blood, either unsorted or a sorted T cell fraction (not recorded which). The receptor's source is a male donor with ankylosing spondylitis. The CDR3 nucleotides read TGTGCCAGCAGCTATGACCCGGGAGGCCCGAACACTGAAGCTTTCTTT. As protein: CASSYDPGGPNTEAFF.